This is a list of T cell receptor beta chains from one sample in a study of OX40 agonist ivuxolimab in advanced cancers. The protocol was immunoSEQ multiplex PCR, while the TCRdb copy is restricted to in-frame clones and leaves out a portion. The sample consists of some 10,000 clones, about 86% of them appearing once. Sequencing was performed on CD4+ or CD8+ T cells sorted from blood, taken in a trial of the OX40 agonist ivuxolimab. The receptors derive from an adult with an advanced solid tumor such as melanoma, head and neck, liver or kidney cancer. Each CDR3 is given with its conserved first and last residue. D genes are given only for firm matches. The size of a clone is reported for some rows only, either as once, few or many, or as a class for expanded clones.

V gene: TRBV12-2; J gene: TRBJ1-5; clone size: -; D gene: -; CDR3 protein: CASRLDHWDGFNQPQHF; CDR3 DNA: TGTGCAAGTCGCTTAGATCACTGGGACGGATTCAATCAGCCCCAGCATTTT
V gene: TRBV5-6; J gene: TRBJ2-7; clone size: -; D gene: TRBD1; CDR3 protein: CASSLGQGPYEQYF; CDR3 DNA: TGTGCCAGCAGCTTGGGACAGGGCCCCTACGAGCAGTACTTC
V gene: TRBV6-5; J gene: TRBJ2-7; clone size: once; D gene: -; CDR3 protein: CASSPGWGSSYEQYF; CDR3 DNA: TGTGCCAGCAGCCCAGGGTGGGGGAGCTCCTACGAGCAGTACTTC
V gene: TRBV7-2; J gene: TRBJ2-7; clone size: -; D gene: TRBD2; CDR3 protein: CASSAGAGGFDEQYF; CDR3 DNA: TGTGCCAGCAGCGCAGGGGCGGGGGGATTCGACGAGCAGTACTTC
V gene: TRBV2; J gene: TRBJ2-5; clone size: -; D gene: TRBD1; CDR3 protein: CASSPWTGQETQYF; CDR3 DNA: TGTGCCAGCAGTCCTTGGACAGGGCAAGAGACCCAGTACTTC
V gene: TRBV29-1; J gene: TRBJ2-6; clone size: -; D gene: TRBD2; CDR3 protein: CSVVWVSGGTGANVLTF; CDR3 DNA: TGCAGCGTTGTGTGGGTTAGCGGGGGTACCGGGGCCAACGTCCTGACTTTC
V gene: TRBV5-1; J gene: TRBJ1-2; clone size: -; D gene: -; CDR3 protein: CASTGRGYGYTF; CDR3 DNA: TGCGCCAGCACTGGGAGAGGCTATGGCTACACCTTC
V gene: TRBV6-1; J gene: TRBJ2-7; clone size: -; D gene: TRBD1; CDR3 protein: CASSEEGGTGLREQYF; CDR3 DNA: TGTGCCAGCAGTGAAGAAGGTGGGACAGGGTTGCGGGAGCAGTACTTC
V gene: TRBV5-1; J gene: TRBJ1-2; clone size: -; D gene: TRBD1; CDR3 protein: CASSLNRGVEGYTF; CDR3 DNA: TGCGCCAGCAGCCTGAACAGGGGAGTAGAGGGCTACACCTTC
V gene: TRBV11-2; J gene: TRBJ2-1; clone size: few; D gene: -; CDR3 protein: CASSLVADQQFF; CDR3 DNA: TGTGCCAGCAGCTTAGTAGCCGACCAGCAGTTCTTC
V gene: TRBV6-5; J gene: TRBJ2-1; clone size: -; D gene: -; CDR3 protein: CASSPGQGPYNEQFF; CDR3 DNA: TGTGCCAGCAGCCCGGGGCAGGGCCCTTACAATGAGCAGTTCTTC
V gene: TRBV2; J gene: TRBJ2-6; clone size: once; D gene: TRBD1; CDR3 protein: CASTGTGGSGANVLTF; CDR3 DNA: TGTGCCAGCACCGGGACAGGGGGCTCTGGGGCCAACGTCCTGACTTTC
V gene: TRBV4-1; J gene: TRBJ2-1; clone size: few; D gene: -; CDR3 protein: CASSLPEGNEQFF; CDR3 DNA: TGCGCCAGCAGCCTACCAGAGGGCAATGAGCAGTTCTTC
V gene: TRBV28; J gene: TRBJ2-7; clone size: -; D gene: -; CDR3 protein: CASSSSREQRSPYEQYF; CDR3 DNA: TGTGCCAGCAGCTCAAGCAGGGAACAGAGGTCCCCCTACGAGCAGTACTTC